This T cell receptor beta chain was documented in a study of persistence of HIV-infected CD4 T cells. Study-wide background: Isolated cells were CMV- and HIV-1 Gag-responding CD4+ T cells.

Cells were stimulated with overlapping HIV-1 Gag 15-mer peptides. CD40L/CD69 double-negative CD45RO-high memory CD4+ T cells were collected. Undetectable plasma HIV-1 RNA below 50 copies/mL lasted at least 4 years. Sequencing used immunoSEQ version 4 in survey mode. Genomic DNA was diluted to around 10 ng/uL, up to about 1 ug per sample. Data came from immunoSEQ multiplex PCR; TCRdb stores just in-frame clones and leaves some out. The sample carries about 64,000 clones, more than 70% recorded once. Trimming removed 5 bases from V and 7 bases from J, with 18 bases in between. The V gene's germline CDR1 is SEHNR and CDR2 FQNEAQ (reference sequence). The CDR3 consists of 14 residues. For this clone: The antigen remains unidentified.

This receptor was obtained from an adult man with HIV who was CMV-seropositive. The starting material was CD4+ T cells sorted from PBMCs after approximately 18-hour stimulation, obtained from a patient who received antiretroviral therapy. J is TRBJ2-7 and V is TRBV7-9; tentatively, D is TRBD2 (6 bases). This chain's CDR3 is CASSPSGGSGEQYF. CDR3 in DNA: TGTGCCAGCAGCCCTAGTGGGGGGTCGGGGGAGCAGTACTTC.